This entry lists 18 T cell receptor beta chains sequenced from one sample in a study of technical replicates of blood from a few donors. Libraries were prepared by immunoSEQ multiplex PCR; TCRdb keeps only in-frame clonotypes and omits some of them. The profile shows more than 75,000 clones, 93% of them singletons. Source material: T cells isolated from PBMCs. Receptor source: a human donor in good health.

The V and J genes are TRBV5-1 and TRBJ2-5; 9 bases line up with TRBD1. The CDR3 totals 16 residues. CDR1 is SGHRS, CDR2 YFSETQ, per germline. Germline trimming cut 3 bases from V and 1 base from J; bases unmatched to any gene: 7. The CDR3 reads CASSWGTGFSQETQYF. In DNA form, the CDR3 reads TGCGCCAGCAGCTGGGGGACAGGGTTTTCCCAAGAGACCCAGTACTTC.

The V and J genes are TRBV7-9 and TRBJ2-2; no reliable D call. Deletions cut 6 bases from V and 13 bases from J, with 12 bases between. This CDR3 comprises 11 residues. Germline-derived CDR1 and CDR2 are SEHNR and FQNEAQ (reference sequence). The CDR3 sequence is CASRTPRRLFF. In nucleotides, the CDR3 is TGTGCCAGCAGAACACCTAGGCGGCTGTTTTTT.

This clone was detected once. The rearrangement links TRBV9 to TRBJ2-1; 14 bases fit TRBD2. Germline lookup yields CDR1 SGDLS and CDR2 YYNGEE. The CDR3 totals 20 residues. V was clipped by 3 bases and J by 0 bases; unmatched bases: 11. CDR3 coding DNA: TGTGCCAGCAGCGCCCGGACTAGCGGGGGGCCAACGAGCTCCTACAATGAGCAGTTCTTC. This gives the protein CASSARTSGGPTSSYNEQFF. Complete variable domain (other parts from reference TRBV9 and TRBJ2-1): DSGVTQTPKHLITATGQRVTLRCSPRSGDLSVYWYQQSLDQGLQFLIQYYNGEERAKGNILERFSAQQFPDLHSELNLSSLELGDSALYFCASSARTSGGPTSSYNEQFFGPGTRLTVL.

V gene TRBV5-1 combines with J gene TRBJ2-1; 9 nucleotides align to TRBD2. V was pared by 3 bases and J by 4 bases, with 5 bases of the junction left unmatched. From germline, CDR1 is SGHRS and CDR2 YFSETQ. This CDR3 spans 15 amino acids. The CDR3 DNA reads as TGCGCCAGCAGCTCCGGACTAGCGACTTACAATGAGCAGTTCTTC. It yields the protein CASSSGLATYNEQFF.

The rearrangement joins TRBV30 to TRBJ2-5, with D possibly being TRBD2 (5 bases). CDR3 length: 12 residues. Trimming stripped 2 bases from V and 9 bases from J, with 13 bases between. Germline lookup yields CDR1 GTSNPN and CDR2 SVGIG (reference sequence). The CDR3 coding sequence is TGTGCCTGGAGTTCTTCGGCGGAGGCCCAGTACTTC. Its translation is CAWSSSAEAQYF.

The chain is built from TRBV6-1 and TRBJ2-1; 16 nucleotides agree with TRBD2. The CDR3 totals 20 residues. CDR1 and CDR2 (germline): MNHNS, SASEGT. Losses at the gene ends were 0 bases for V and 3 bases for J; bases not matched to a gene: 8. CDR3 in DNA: TGTGCCAGCAGTGAAGCTATGGGACTAGCGGGAGGGTTTTTCTACAATGAGCAGTTCTTC. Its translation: CASSEAMGLAGGFFYNEQFF.

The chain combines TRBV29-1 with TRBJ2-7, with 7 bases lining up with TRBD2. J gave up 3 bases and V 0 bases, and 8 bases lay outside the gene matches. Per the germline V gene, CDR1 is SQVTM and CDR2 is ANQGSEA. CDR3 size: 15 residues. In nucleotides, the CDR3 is TGCAGCGTTGAAGATCCGTGGGCGGGGGACTACGAGCAGTACTTC. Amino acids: CSVEDPWAGDYEQYF.

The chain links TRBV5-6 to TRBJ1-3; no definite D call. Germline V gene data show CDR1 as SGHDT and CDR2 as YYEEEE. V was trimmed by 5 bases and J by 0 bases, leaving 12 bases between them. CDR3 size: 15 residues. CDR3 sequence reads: CASRLTGSSGNTIYF. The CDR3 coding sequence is TGTGCCAGCAGATTAACCGGGAGCTCTGGAAACACCATATATTTT.

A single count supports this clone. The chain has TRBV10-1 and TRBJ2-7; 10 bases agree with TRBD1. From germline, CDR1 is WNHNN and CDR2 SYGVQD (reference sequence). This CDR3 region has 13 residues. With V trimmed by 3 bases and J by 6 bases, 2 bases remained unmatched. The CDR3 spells CASSEWTGGEQYF. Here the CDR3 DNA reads TGCGCCAGCAGTGAATGGACAGGGGGCGAGCAGTACTTC.

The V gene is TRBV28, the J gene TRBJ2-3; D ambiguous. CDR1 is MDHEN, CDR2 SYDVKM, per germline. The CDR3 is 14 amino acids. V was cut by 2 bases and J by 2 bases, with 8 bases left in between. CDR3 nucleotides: TGTGCCAGCAGTTTAGTGGTGGCCACAGATACGCAGTATTTT. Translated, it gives CASSLVVATDTQYF.

DNA for the CDR3: TGTGCCAGCAGCAAACCGGGACAGGTCTACGAGCAGTACTTC. It yields the protein CASSKPGQVYEQYF. This chain links TRBV21-1 with TRBJ2-7; TRBD1 is the table's D call, not checked against the DNA. TRBV21-1 counts as a pseudogene. The CDR3 sequence is 14 residues long.

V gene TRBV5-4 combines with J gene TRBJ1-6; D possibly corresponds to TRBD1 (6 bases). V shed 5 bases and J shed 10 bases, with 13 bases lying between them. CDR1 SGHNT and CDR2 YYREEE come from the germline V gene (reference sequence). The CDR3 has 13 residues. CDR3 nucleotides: TGTGCCAGCAGACAGGGATCCGGGTCACCCCTCCACTTT. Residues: CASRQGSGSPLHF.

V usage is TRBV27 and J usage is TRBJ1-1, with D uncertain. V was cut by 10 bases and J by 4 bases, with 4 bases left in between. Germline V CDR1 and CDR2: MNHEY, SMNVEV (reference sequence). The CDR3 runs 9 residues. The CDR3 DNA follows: TGTGCCATCTCCACTGAAGCTTTCTTT. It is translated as CAISTEAFF.

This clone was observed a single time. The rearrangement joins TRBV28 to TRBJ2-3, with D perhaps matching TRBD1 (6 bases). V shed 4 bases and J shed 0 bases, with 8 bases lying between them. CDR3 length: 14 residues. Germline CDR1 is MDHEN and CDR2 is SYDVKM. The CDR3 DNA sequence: TGTGCCAGCAGTTGGCAGGGGAGCACAGATACGCAGTATTTT. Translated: CASSWQGSTDTQYF.

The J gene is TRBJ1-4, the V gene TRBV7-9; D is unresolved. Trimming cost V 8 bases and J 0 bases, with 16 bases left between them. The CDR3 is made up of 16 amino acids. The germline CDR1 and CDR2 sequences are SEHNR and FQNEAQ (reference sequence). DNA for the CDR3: TGTGCCAGCGACGACGACAAAACAACAACTAATGAAAAACTGTTTTTT. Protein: CASDDDKTTTNEKLFF.

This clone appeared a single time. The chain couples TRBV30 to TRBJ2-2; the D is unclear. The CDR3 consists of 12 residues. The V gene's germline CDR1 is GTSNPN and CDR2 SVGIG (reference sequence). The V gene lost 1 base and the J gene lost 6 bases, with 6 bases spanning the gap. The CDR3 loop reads CAWSGGSGELFF. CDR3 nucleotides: TGTGCCTGGAGTGGCGGATCCGGGGAGCTGTTTTTT. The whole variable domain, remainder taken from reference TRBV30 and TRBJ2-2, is SQTIHQWPATLVQPVGSPLSLECTVEGTSNPNLYWYRQAAGRGLQLLFYSVGIGQISSEVPQNLSASRPQDRQFILSSKKLLLSDSGFYLCAWSGGSGELFFGEGSRLTVL.

The CDR3 bases are TGTGCCAGCAGCACGAACAGGGGGGTCTACAATGAGCAGTTCTTC. As protein: CASSTNRGVYNEQFF. The gene calls are TRBV9 and TRBJ2-1; 8 bases agree with TRBD1. Germline CDR1 SGDLS, CDR2 YYNGEE. CDR3 size: 15 residues. The J segment lost 3 bases and the V segment lost 4 bases, leaving 6 bases of the junction unmatched.

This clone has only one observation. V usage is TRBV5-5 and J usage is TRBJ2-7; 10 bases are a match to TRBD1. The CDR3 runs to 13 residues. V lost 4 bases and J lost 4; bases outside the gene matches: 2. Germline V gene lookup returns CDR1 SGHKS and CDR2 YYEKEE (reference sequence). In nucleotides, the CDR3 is TGTGCCAGCAGCCGACAGGGGGCTTACGAGCAGTACTTC. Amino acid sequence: CASSRQGAYEQYF.